The clone carrying this T cell receptor beta chain was seen at least ten times. Its antigen is unknown. The TCR library protocol attached unique molecular identifiers to the individual cDNA molecules. TCRdb re-called the 5' RACE reads through MiXCR, storing one row per CDR3 protein. Among 45,000 to 50,000 distinct CDR3 sequences listed, roughly 6.2% were seen once. This entry comes from a study of early T cells in non-severe SARS-CoV-2 infection. Overall study: Alpha and beta chains were unpaired, from unsorted whole-blood bulk RNA.

Study-level findings and limits: The VDJdb matching leaned toward anti-spike CD8 responses and overlooked private and CD4 specificities.

The V and J ends lost 3 bases and 2 bases respectively, with 4 bases between them. This CDR3 is 12 amino acids long. From germline, CDR1 is SGHTA and CDR2 FQGTGA. The V call is TRBV7-3, the J call TRBJ1-2; D is uncertain. The sequencing used whole blood, collected at baseline. This clonotype was obtained from an adult who was a healthcare worker with PCR-confirmed SARS-CoV-2 infection or an uninfected control (not recorded which). The CDR3 DNA reads as TGTGCCAGCAGCTTGAGAAACTATGGCTACACCTTC. Protein sequence: CASSLRNYGYTF.